A selection of T cell receptor beta chains follows, all from one sample in a study of T cell responses to AZD1222 COVID-19 vaccine. Sequencing used immunoSEQ multiplex PCR; TCRdb keeps in-frame clones, though not all of them. The repertoire holds more than 100,000 clones, with around 90% as singletons. The sample consisted of peripheral blood, taken on day 0 of AZD1222 vaccination. All receptors derive from an adult in good health. Each CDR3 is given without its conserved first and last residue.

cdr3_length j_call v_call cdr3_aa
13 TRBJ1-2 TRBV5-5 ASSPRDLTNYGYT
10 TRBJ2-3 TRBV6-6 ASSLRSDTQY
12 TRBJ2-4 TRBV6-5 ASRLGQEGNIQY
13 TRBJ1-5 TRBV19 ASSSSGTGHQPQH
12 TRBJ2-5 TRBV15 ATSVRQSQETQY
11 TRBJ2-7 TRBV12-3/TRBV12-4 ASRRDRGGEQY
11 TRBJ2-1 TRBV18 ASSNGRGNEQF
12 TRBJ2-2 TRBV27 ASSLWGNTGELF
14 TRBJ2-5 TRBV3-1/TRBV3-2 ASSQNRLAGAETQY
9 TRBJ2-6 TRBV28 ASSGANVLT
15 TRBJ2-5 TRBV21-1 ASSKVQDRGEEETQY
9 TRBJ1-2 TRBV6-5 ASRSNYGYT
15 TRBJ1-1 TRBV5-1 ASSLRQQGTGDTEAF
15 TRBJ2-1 TRBV25-1 ASKSTSGGASYNEQF
13 TRBJ1-5 TRBV19 ASSSRDMSNQPQH
12 TRBJ1-2 TRBV13 ASSPGTANYGYT
10 TRBJ1-2 TRBV6-6 ASSPSGDGYT
13 TRBJ2-5 TRBV7-3 ASSLLAGVGETQY
15 TRBJ2-1 TRBV14 ASSRYYRGPSYNEQF
14 TRBJ2-1 TRBV30 AWSVGWLADYNEQF
10 TRBJ1-2 TRBV5-5 ASSLAEFGYT
11 TRBJ2-7 TRBV30 ARMDRGSYEQY
13 TRBJ1-4 TRBV9 ASSTTGTGDEKLF
9 TRBJ1-6 TRBV28 ASRGRSPLH
14 TRBJ2-1 TRBV5-1 ASSFTGTGSYNEQF
14 TRBJ1-2 TRBV28 ASSFLIVGVEYGYT
14 TRBJ1-6 TRBV19 ASRETPSSYNSPLH
11 TRBJ1-2 TRBV28 ASSFTARYGYT
13 TRBJ1-5 TRBV6-1 ASSERGGAGQPQH
12 TRBJ1-4 TRBV19 ASSIWGANEKLF
10 TRBJ2-7 TRBV5-5 ASSLWRDGQY
12 TRBJ2-3 TRBV5-1 ASRPGQYTDTQY
11 TRBJ2-1 TRBV21-1 ASSKAGTPEQF
11 TRBJ2-7 TRBV2 ASSRGQTYEQY
15 TRBJ1-2 TRBV19 ASSSRDRGFYDYGYT
15 TRBJ1-2 TRBV7-8 ASSYRGQSARGYGYT
13 TRBJ2-3 TRBV2 ASSPLAGTTDTQY
12 TRBJ2-3 TRBV30 AWKNYRSTDTQY
14 TRBJ1-4 TRBV7-9 ASSGHRGQGFEKLF
12 TRBJ1-5 TRBV7-9 ASSLGGNNQPQH
11 TRBJ2-7 TRBV7-3 ASSHSGGNEQY
14 TRBJ2-4 TRBV28 ASRTGQGLAKNIQY
15 TRBJ2-7 TRBV27 ASSLRPSGILGYEQY
17 TRBJ2-6 TRBV7-8 ASSFRTGKFLSGANVLT
13 TRBJ1-6 TRBV15 ATSRDRPENSPLH
13 TRBJ1-2 TRBV18 ASSQDDLVHYGYT
15 TRBJ1-2 TRBV3-1/TRBV3-2 ASSRWTPARVNYGYT
11 TRBJ1-5 TRBV19 ASSIRYNQPQH
12 TRBJ2-7 TRBV11-2 ASSLGGDNSKQY
13 TRBJ1-5 TRBV10-3 AISPGTGHNQPQH
14 TRBJ1-2 TRBV5-4 ASSLAPGGMFYGYT
14 TRBJ1-5 TRBV4-2 ASSQAGRGVNQPQH
10 TRBJ2-1 TRBV11-3 ASSSTGGEQF
9 TRBJ1-1 TRBV20-1 SYDRNTEAF
11 TRBJ1-1 TRBV2 ASLDGTNTEAF